This TCR beta chain was identified during a study of blood T cell repertoires in COVID-19. For the study at large: COVID-19 samples from acute and convalescent phases originated in the United States, Italy and Spain.

This CDR3 region has 14 residues. Trimming took 8 bases from V and 6 from J; bases not matched to a gene: 4. CDR1 and CDR2 from the germline V gene are LNHDA and SQIVND (reference sequence). The data were produced by immunoSEQ multiplex PCR, yet TCRdb's version contains in-frame clones alone and is incomplete. The table shows 100,000 to 150,000 clones, with 70% to 90% occurring only once. Sequencing was carried out using peripheral blood. The chain combines TRBV19 with TRBJ2-1, with 13 bases identical to TRBD2. The receptor was derived from a man in his forties or fifties with acute or convalescent COVID-19. In nucleotides, the CDR3 is TGTGCCAGTGGAGGGACTAGCGGGATCAATGAGCAGTTCTTC. It yields the protein CASGGTSGINEQFF.